This TCR beta chain was profiled in a study of blood T cell repertoires in COVID-19. The ends lost 4 bases at V and 4 bases at J; junction bases unmatched: 15. The CDR3 is 19 residues long. Germline values: CDR1 LGHDT, CDR2 YNNKEL (reference sequence). TCRdb keeps only in-frame clones here, not all; method: immunoSEQ multiplex PCR. In the table there are approximately 190,000 clones, 84% of which are singletons. Sequenced material: PBMCs or T cells enriched from blood (not recorded which). This sequence originates from a woman aged 25 to 39 who had been exposed to COVID-19. The gene calls are TRBV3-1 (or the pseudogene TRBV3-2) and TRBJ2-2; TRBD2 agrees at 10 bases. The CDR3 sequence: CASSPLQGLAGAITGELFF. CDR3 DNA sequence: TGTGCCAGCAGCCCGCTACAGGGGCTAGCGGGGGCCATCACCGGGGAGCTGTTTTTT.